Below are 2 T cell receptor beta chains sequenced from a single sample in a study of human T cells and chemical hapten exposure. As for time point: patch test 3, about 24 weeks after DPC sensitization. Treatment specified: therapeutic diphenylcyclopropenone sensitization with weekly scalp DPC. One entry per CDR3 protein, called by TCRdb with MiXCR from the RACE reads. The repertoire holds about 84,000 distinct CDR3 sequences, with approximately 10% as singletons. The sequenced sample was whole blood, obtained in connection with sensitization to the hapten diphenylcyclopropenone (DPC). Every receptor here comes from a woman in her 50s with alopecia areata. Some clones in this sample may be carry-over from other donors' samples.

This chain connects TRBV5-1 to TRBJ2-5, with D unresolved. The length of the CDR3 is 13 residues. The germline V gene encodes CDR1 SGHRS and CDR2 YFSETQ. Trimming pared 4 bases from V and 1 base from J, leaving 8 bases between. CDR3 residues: CASSPPGQETQYF. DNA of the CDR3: TGCGCCAGCAGCCCACCGGGCCAAGAGACCCAGTACTTC. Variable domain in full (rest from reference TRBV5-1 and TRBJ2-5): KAGVTQTPRYLIKTRGQQVTLSCSPISGHRSVSWYQQTPGQGLQFLFEYFSETQRNKGNFPGRFSGRQFSNSRSEMNVSTLELGDSALYLCASSPPGQETQYFGPGTRLLVL.

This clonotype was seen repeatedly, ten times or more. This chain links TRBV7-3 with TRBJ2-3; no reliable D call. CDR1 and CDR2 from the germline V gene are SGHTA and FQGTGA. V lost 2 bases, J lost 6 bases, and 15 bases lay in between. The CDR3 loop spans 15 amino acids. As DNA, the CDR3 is TGTGCCAGCAGCTTATCCTCCCTCACGGTTGATACGCAGTATTTT. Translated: CASSLSSLTVDTQYF.